A single sample is the source of the 8 T cell receptor beta chains below, sequenced in a study of Ad26.COV2.S vaccination and SARS-CoV-2 variants. As for treatment: around 19 received Ad26.COV2.S at low or high dose, single or two shots; 5 received placebo; per-sample allocation not given. At day 63 after the first vaccine or placebo injection, samples were drawn. The method was immunoSEQ multiplex PCR; TCRdb's version includes in-frame clones alone and lacks a portion of them. This table holds about 680,000 clones, about 89% found once. Source: peripheral blood, taken in a trial of Ad26.COV2.S vaccine versus placebo. These receptors all come from a person between 18 and 60 years old who received the Ad26.COV2.S COVID-19 vaccine or a placebo.

The gene calls are TRBV5-4 and TRBJ2-7; 10 bases are a match to TRBD2. The CDR3 is made up of 14 amino acids. Unmatched junction bases numbered 8, after V lost 5 bases and J lost 6 bases. Germline values: CDR1 SGHNT, CDR2 YYREEE (reference sequence). The chain's CDR3 is CASRGGLAFGEQYF. CDR3 nucleotides: TGTGCCAGCAGAGGGGGACTAGCGTTTGGCGAGCAGTACTTC.

The CDR3 here is CATSGTGREQYF. CDR3 sequence (DNA): TGTGCCACCAGTGGCACAGGGCGGGAGCAGTACTTC. V usage is TRBV24-1 and J usage is TRBJ2-7, with a weak D call TRBD1 (6 bases). The ends were cut back, 5 bases at V and 7 bases at J, with 11 bases in the middle. Germline-derived CDR1 and CDR2 are KGHDR and SFDVKD. This CDR3 comprises 12 residues.

Of note for this clone: Compared with germline, one end of the junction differs, possibly owing to a read error. J is TRBJ1-2 and V is TRBV5-4, with 8 bases lining up with TRBD1. Looked up from germline, CDR1 is SGHNT and CDR2 is YYREEE (reference sequence). The CDR3 is 11 residues long. CDR3 in amino acids: CASSLGQGWAF. The CDR3 DNA reads TGTGCCAGCAGCCTAGGACAGGGATGGGCCTTC. Filled out from reference TRBV5-4 and TRBJ1-2, the complete variable domain reads ETGVTQSPTHLIKTRGQQVTLRCSSQSGHNTVSWYQQALGQGPQFIFQYYREEENGRGNFPPRFSGLQFPNYSSELNVNALELDDSALYLCASSLGQGWAFGSGTRLTVV.

This clone was recorded a few times. J is TRBJ1-3 and V is TRBV3-1 (or the pseudogene TRBV3-2), with D tentatively TRBD1 (6 bases). V lost 4 bases, J lost 6 bases, and 13 bases lay in between. Germline V gives CDR1 LGHDT, CDR2 YNNKEL (reference sequence). The CDR3 is 14 amino acids. As DNA, the CDR3 is TGTGCCAGCAGCCCCAGGACAGCTGAAAACACCATATATTTT. Protein sequence: CASSPRTAENTIYF.

V usage is TRBV27 and J usage is TRBJ1-6, with 7 nucleotides matching TRBD1. The trim removed 6 bases at V and 10 bases at J, leaving 15 bases unmatched. The CDR3 consists of 16 residues. The germline V gene encodes CDR1 MNHEY and CDR2 SMNVEV (reference sequence). CDR3 sequence reads: CASSRGPTGIASPLHF. Here the CDR3 DNA reads TGTGCCAGCAGCCGAGGACCGACAGGGATAGCGTCACCCCTCCACTTT.

This clone was seen a handful of times. The CDR3 here is CSVVTHRSGDTGELFF. Here the CDR3 DNA reads TGCAGCGTAGTGACCCACCGAAGTGGGGACACCGGGGAGCTGTTTTTT. The rearrangement links TRBV29-1 to TRBJ2-2; no clear D. Looked up from germline, CDR1 is SQVTM and CDR2 is ANQGSEA. CDR3 length: 16 residues. V was pared by 6 bases and J by 3 bases, with 20 bases between.

V and J are TRBV27 and TRBJ1-2; TRBD1 aligns across 7 bases. The CDR3 contains 14 residues. V shed 3 bases, J shed 2 bases, and the junction held 3 bases outside the gene matches. Per the germline V gene, CDR1 is MNHEY and CDR2 is SMNVEV (reference sequence). The DNA of the CDR3 is TGTGCCAGCAGTTTCCGACAGGGAAACTATGGCTACACCTTC. Encoded protein: CASSFRQGNYGYTF.

The J gene is TRBJ2-6, the V gene TRBV5-4; D is undetermined. Trimming took 0 bases from V and 3 from J, leaving 4 bases between them. Looked up from germline, CDR1 is SGHNT and CDR2 is YYREEE (reference sequence). The CDR3 is 14 amino acids. CDR3 in amino acids: CASSLEGGANVLTF. As DNA, the CDR3 is TGTGCCAGCAGCTTGGAGGGTGGGGCCAACGTCCTGACTTTC.